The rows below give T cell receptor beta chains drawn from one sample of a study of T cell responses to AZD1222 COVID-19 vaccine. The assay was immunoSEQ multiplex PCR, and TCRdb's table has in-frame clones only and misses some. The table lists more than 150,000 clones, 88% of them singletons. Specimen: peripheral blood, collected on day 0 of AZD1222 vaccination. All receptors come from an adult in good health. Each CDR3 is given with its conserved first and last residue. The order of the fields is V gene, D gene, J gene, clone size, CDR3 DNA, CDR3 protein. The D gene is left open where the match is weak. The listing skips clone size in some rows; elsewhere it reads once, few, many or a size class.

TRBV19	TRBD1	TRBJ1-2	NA	TGTGCCAGTAGTCCCCGGACAGGGCCCTCGGGTGGCTACACCTTC	CASSPRTGPSGGYTF
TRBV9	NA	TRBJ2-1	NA	TGTGCCAGCAGCGTAGCCCCCGGACCGGAGTATGAGCAGTTCTTC	CASSVAPGPEYEQFF
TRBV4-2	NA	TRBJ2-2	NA	TGTGCCAGCAGCCAACAGGACTCTCTGAACGGCGGGGAGCTGTTTTTT	CASSQQDSLNGGELFF
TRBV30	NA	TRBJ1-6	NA	TGTGCCTGGACCCGACAACGACAGTTGGCTTCACCCCTCCACTTT	CAWTRQRQLASPLHF
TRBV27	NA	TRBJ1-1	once	TGTGCCAGCAGCGTGGGCAGGCAAAACACTGAAGCTTTCTTT	CASSVGRQNTEAFF
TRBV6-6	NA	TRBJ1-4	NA	TGTGCCAGCAGTCGTGCCACCACCGGGACTCTCGGGGAAAAACTGTTTTTT	CASSRATTGTLGEKLFF
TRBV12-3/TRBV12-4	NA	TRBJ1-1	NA	TGTGCCAGCAGTCCGATTAACACTGAAGCTTTCTTT	CASSPINTEAFF
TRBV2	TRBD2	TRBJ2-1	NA	TGTGCCGGGACTAGCGGGGCCCTTCGGAATGAGCAGTTCTTC	CAGTSGALRNEQFF
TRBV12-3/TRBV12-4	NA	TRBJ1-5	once	TGTGCCAGCACCCAGGGGTTCAATCAGCCCCAGCATTTT	CASTQGFNQPQHF
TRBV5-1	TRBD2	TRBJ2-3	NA	TGCGCCAGCAGCTGGACTAGCGGATCCACAGATACGCAGTATTTT	CASSWTSGSTDTQYF
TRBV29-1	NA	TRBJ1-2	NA	TGCAGCGTTGCGGCACAGAGTACCTATGGCTACACCTTC	CSVAAQSTYGYTF
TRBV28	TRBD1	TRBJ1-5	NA	TGTGCCAGCCACAGTTTATTGGCAGGGGGCGATCAGCCCCAGCATTTT	CASHSLLAGGDQPQHF
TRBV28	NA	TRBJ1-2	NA	TGTGCCAGCAGTTCTACGACCCCGGGGCGCGGGGAAGGCTACACCTTC	CASSSTTPGRGEGYTF
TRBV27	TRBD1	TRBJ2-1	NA	TGTGCCAGCAGTTTACCTATCGGCCGACAGGGCGGACGCAATGAGCAGTTCTTC	CASSLPIGRQGGRNEQFF
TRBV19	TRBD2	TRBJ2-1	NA	TGTGCCAGTAGTATAGCCCCCTCTCTGGCGGGAGGCCTCAACAATGAGCAGTTCTTC	CASSIAPSLAGGLNNEQFF
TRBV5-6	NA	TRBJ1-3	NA	TGTGCCAGCAGTTTCGGAGGTGGAAACACCATATATTTT	CASSFGGGNTIYF
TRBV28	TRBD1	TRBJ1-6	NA	TGTGCCAGCAGCCCTCTGGACAGGGATAATTCACCCCTCCACTTT	CASSPLDRDNSPLHF
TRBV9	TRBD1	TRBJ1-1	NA	TGTGCCAGCAGTCGTAGAGGGGGCAGGGACGAAGCTTTCTTT	CASSRRGGRDEAFF
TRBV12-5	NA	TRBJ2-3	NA	TGTGCTAGTGGGGACGGAACAATCACAGATACGCAGTATTTT	CASGDGTITDTQYF
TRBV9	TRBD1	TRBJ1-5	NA	TGTGCCAGCAGCCTTACAGGGGATCGTCAGCCCCAGCATTTT	CASSLTGDRQPQHF